This TCR beta chain stems from a study of immune cell composition in non-small cell lung cancer. Findings and limits, study-wide: Lung squamous cell carcinoma tumours had significantly higher top 10 clone scores and productive clonality than lung adenocarcinoma. Tumour-reactive clones were not shown to match dominant in vivo tumour clones. No significant correlation existed between pack-years smoked and tumour clonality.

Assay used: immunoSEQ multiplex PCR; TCRdb lists only in-frame clones, some missing. The data hold approximately 8,000 clones, with 78% observed a single time. In regard to this clone: Its antigen is unknown.

The sequencing sample was made of lung tumor tissue. This clonotype was sampled from a human donor with non-small cell lung cancer.

The CDR3 coding sequence is TGTGCCAGCAGCTTACCGACTAGCCGCTCCTACGAGCAGTACTTC. This codes for CASSLPTSRSYEQYF. The chain employs TRBV11-2 and TRBJ2-7; TRBD2 agrees at 7 bases. The trim removed 2 bases at V and 0 bases at J, leaving 4 bases unmatched. This CDR3 contains 15 residues. Germline lookup yields CDR1 SGHAT and CDR2 FQNNGV.